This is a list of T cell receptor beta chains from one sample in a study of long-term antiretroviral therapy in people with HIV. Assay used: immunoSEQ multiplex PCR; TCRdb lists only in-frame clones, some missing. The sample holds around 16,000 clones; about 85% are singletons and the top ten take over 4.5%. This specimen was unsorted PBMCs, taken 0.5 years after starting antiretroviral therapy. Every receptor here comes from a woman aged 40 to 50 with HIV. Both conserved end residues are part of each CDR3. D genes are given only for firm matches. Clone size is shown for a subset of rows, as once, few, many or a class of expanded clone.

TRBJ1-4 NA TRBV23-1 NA TGCGCCAGCAGTCAACCCTCAGACTGTTGTGAAAAACTGTTTTTT CASSQPSDCCEKLFF
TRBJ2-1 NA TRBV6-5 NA TGTGCCAGCAGTCAATCGAATGAGCAGTTCTTC CASSQSNEQFF
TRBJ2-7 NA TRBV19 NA TGTGCCAGTAGTATACGAGAGAGCTCCTACGAGCAGTACTTC CASSIRESSYEQYF
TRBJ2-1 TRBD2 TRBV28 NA TGTGCCAGCACTACTAGCGGGAGCTCCTACAATGAGCAGTTCTTC CASTTSGSSYNEQFF
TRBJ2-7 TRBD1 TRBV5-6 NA TGTGCCAGCAGACTGGGACAGGGGGCGCGTTACGAGCAGTACTTC CASRLGQGARYEQYF
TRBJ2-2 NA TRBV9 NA TGTGCCAGCAGCCCAAGAGACACCGGGGAGCTGTTTTTT CASSPRDTGELFF
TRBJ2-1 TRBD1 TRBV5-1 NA TGCGCCAGCAGCTTGGGGACAGGGTCTGGGGGCAATGAGCAGTTCTTC CASSLGTGSGGNEQFF
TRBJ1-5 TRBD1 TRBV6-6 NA TGTGCCAGCAGCACAGGGACAGTGGGAGAGCCCCAGCATTTT CASSTGTVGEPQHF
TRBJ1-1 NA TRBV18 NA TGTGCCAGCTCACCAATGAACAGGGAGGGGACTGAAGCTTTCTTT CASSPMNREGTEAFF
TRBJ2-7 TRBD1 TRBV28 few TGTGCCAGCAGTTCCCAGGGGGTTATCTACGAGCAGTACTTC CASSSQGVIYEQYF
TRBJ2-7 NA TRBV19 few TGTGCCAGTAGTACAGGGGTCGAGCAGTACTTC CASSTGVEQYF
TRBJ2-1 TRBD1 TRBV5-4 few TGTGCCAGCAGTGCGACAGGGTTTTTAGGGAATGAGCAGTTCTTC CASSATGFLGNEQFF
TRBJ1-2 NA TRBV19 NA TGTGCCAGTAGTATATCAGGGTCCTATGGCTACACCTTC CASSISGSYGYTF
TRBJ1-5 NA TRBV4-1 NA TGCGCCAGCAGCCAAGAGGTCCGGCAGCCCAATCAGCCCCAGCATTTT CASSQEVRQPNQPQHF
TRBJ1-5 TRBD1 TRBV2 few TGTGCCAGCAGTGAAGTTAACAGGGGGCGCGGGAGCAATCAGCCCCAGCATTTT CASSEVNRGRGSNQPQHF
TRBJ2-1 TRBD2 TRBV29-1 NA TGCAGCGCCCGAGGAGGGGGGAGCGGGAGCTTTGAGCAGTTCTTC CSARGGGSGSFEQFF
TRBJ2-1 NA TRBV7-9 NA TGTGCCAGCAGCTTAGTTTTGCGGGAATACAATGAGCAGTTCTTC CASSLVLREYNEQFF
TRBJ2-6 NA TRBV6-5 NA TGTGCCAGCAGAGGGGGGCACTCTGGGGCCAACGTCCTGACTTTC CASRGGHSGANVLTF
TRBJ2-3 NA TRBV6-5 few TGTGCCAGCAGTTACTATAGCACAGATACGCAGTATTTT CASSYYSTDTQYF
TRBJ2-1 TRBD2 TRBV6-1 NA TGTGCCGGCCTAGCGGGTGTAGGCAATGAGCAGTTCTTC CAGLAGVGNEQFF
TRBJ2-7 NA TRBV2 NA TGTGCCAGCAGTGAAGGAAGGAGCTTAAACTACGAGCAGTACTTC CASSEGRSLNYEQYF
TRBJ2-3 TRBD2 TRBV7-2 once TGTGCCAGCAGCTTCAGCGGGAGTTGGGATACGCAGTATTTT CASSFSGSWDTQYF
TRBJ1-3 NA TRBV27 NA TGTGCCAGCAGTGAACTAGGATCTGGAAACACCATATATTTT CASSELGSGNTIYF
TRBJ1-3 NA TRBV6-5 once TGTGCCAGCAGTTTGGAGGGATCGAACACCATATATTTT CASSLEGSNTIYF
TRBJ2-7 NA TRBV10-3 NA TGTGCCATCAGTGAGTACGAAGGGGCGTACGAGCAGTACTTC CAISEYEGAYEQYF
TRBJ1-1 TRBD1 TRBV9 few TGTGCCAGCAGCGTAGGGGGAGGGGGCATTGAAGCTTTCTTT CASSVGGGGIEAFF
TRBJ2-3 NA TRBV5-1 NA TGCGCCAGCAGCTTAGCAACCGGGACCTCCACAGATACGCAGTATTTT CASSLATGTSTDTQYF
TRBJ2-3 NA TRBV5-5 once TGTGCCAGCAGCTTGGTTACAGGGGAGGCAACAGATACGCAGTATTTT CASSLVTGEATDTQYF
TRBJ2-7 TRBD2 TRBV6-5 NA TGTGCCAGCAGTTCATTCGGGACTAGTTTTGGTGACGAGCAGTACTTC CASSSFGTSFGDEQYF
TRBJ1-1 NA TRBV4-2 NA TGTGCCAGCAGCCAAGCTACTCCCACACCAGGTAAAACTGAAGCTTTCTTT CASSQATPTPGKTEAFF
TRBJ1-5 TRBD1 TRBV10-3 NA TGTGCCATCTCGGGACAGGGCCATCAGCCCCAGCATTTT CAISGQGHQPQHF
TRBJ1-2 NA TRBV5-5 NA TGTGCCAGCAGCTTGGATGGGATCGTAGGCTACACCTTC CASSLDGIVGYTF
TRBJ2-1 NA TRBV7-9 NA TGTGCCAGCAGCTTTGTAGCGCCGCTATCCAATGAGCAGTTCTTC CASSFVAPLSNEQFF
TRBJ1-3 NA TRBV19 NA TGTGCCAGTAGTCTGGGCTTCTCTGGAAACACCATATATTTT CASSLGFSGNTIYF
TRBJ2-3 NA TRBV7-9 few TGTGCCAGCAGCTCTAGATCCGCGAGGGATACGCAGTATTTT CASSSRSARDTQYF
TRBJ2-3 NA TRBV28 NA TGTGCCAGCAGTTTGGGTGGGACTAGCACAGATACGCAGTATTTT CASSLGGTSTDTQYF
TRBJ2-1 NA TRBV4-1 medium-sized TGCGCCAGCAGCCGCTCCCAGGGCAATGAGCAGTTCTTC CASSRSQGNEQFF
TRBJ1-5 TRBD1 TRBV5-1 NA TGCGCCAGCAGCCAAGGGACAGGGGAGCAGCCCCAGCATTTT CASSQGTGEQPQHF
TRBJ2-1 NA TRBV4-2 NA TGTGCCAGCAGCCAAGAGTTTAGCTTCAATGAGCAGTTCTTC CASSQEFSFNEQFF
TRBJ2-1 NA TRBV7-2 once TGTGCCAGCAGCTTAGGGGAGGGGGCGGAGCAGTTCTTC CASSLGEGAEQFF